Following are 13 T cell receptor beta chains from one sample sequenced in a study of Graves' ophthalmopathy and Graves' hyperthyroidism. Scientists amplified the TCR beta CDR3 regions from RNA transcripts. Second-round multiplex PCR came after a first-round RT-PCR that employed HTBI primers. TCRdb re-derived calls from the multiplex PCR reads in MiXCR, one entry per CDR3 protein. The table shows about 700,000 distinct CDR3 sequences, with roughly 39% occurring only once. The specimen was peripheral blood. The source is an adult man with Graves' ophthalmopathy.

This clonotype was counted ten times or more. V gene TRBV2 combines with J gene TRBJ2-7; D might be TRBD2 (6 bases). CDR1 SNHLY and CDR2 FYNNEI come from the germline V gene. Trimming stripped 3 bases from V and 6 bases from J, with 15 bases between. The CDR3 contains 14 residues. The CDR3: CASSELTGEVEQYF. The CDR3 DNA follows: TGTGCCAGCAGTGAGTTGACGGGGGAGGTCGAGCAGTACTTC.

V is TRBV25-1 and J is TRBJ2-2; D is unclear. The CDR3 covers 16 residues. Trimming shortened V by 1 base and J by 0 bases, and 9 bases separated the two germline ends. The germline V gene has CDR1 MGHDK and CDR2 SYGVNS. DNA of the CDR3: TGTGCCAGCAGTGAATTGGCTACGCCGAACACCGGGGAGCTGTTTTTT. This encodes CASSELATPNTGELFF.

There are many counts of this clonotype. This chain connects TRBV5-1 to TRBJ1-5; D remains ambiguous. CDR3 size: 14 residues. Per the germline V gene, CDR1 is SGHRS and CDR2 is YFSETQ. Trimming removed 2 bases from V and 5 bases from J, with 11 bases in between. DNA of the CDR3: TGCGCCAGCAGCTTCCAAGGCGGCGATCAGCCCCAGCATTTT. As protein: CASSFQGGDQPQHF. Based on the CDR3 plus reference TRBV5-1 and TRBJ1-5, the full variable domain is KAGVTQTPRYLIKTRGQQVTLSCSPISGHRSVSWYQQTPGQGLQFLFEYFSETQRNKGNFPGRFSGRQFSNSRSEMNVSTLELGDSALYLCASSFQGGDQPQHFGDGTRLSIL.

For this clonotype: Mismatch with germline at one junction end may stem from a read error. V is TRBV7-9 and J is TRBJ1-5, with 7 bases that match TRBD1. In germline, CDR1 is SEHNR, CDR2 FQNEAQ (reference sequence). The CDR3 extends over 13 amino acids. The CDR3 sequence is CACSQDRGTAYWF. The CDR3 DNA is TGTGCCTGCAGCCAAGATCGGGGGACAGCATATTGGTTT.

This chain's CDR3 is CSEIRGPQETQYF. CDR3 sequence (DNA): TGCAGTGAGATCAGGGGGCCACAAGAGACCCAGTACTTC. V gene TRBV20-1 combines with J gene TRBJ2-5; 8 nucleotides match TRBD1. Germline V CDR1 and CDR2: DFQATT, SNEGSKA (reference sequence). CDR3 size: 13 residues. J lost 2 bases, V lost 7 bases, and 6 bases had no gene match.

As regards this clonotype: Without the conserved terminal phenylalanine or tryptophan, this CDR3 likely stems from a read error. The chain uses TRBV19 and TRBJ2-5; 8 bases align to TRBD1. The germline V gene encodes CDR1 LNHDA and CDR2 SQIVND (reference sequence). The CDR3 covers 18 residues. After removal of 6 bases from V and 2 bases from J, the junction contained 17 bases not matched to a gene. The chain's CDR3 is CASSRQGAWAVGQETQYC. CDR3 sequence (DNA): TGTGCCAGTAGCCGTCAGGGGGCATGGGCAGTCGGGCAAGAGACCCAGTACTGC.

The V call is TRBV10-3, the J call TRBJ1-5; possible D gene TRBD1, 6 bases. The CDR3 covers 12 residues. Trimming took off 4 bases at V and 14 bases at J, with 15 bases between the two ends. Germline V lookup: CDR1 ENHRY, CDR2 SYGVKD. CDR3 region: CAISVAGEYEHF. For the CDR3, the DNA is TGTGCCATCAGTGTGGCAGGGGAGTACGAGCATTTT.

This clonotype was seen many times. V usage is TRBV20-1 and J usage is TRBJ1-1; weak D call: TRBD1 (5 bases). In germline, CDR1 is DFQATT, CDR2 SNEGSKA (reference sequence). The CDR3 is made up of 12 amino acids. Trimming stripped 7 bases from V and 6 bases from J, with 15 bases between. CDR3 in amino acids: CSVRTPVSEAFF. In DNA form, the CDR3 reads TGCAGTGTACGGACACCAGTTTCTGAAGCTTTCTTT.

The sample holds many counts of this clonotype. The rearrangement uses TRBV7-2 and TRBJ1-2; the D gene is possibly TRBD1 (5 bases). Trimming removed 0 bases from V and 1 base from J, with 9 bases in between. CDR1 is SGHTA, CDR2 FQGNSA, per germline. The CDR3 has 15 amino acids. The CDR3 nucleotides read TGTGCCAGCAGCTTAGCGTTCGACAGTAACTATGGCTACACCTTC. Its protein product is CASSLAFDSNYGYTF.

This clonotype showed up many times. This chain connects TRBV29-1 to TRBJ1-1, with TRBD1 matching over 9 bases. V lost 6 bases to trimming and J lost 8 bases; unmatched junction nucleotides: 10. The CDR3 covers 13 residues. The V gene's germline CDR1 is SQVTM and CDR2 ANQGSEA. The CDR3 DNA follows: TGCAGCGTGTCACTAGGGACAGGGCGGGAAGCTTTCTTT. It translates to CSVSLGTGREAFF.

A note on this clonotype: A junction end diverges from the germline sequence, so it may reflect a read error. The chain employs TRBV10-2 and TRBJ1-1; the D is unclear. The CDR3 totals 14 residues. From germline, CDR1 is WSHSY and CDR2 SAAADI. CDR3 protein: CASSTSDGHTEASF. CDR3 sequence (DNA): TGCGCCAGCAGTACTAGCGACGGGCACACTGAAGCTTCCTTT.

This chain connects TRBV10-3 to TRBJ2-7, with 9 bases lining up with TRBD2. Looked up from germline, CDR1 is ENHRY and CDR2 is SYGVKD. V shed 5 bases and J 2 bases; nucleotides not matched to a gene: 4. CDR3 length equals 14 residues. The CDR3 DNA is TGTGCCATCAGTTACGAGCGGGAGGCCTACGAGCAGTACTTC. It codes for CAISYEREAYEQYF.

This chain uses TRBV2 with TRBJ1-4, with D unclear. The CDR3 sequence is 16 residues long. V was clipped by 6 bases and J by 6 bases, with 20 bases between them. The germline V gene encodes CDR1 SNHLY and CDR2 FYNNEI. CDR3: CASRFTGPPEDEKLFF. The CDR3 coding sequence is TGTGCCAGCAGATTTACCGGGCCTCCGGAGGATGAAAAACTGTTTTTT.